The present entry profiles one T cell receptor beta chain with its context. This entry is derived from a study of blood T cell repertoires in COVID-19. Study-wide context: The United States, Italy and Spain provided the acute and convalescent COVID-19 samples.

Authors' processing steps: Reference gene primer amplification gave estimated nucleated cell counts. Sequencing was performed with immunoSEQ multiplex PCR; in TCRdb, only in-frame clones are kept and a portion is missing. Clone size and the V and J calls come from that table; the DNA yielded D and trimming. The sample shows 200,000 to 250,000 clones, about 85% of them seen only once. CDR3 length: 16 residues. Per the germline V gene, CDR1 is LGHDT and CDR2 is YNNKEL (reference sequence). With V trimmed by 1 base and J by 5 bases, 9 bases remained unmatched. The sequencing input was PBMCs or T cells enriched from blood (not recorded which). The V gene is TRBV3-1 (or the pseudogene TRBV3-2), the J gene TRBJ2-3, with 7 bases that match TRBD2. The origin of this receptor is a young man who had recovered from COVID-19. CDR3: CASSQGRTRIIDTQYF. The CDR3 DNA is TGTGCCAGCAGCCAAGGCAGGACTAGAATAATAGATACGCAGTATTTT.